Listed below are T cell receptor beta chains from one sample, sequenced in a study of blood T cell repertoires in COVID-19. TCRdb's copy holds only in-frame clones and misses some; the assay was immunoSEQ multiplex PCR. This sample has 90,000 or so clones, with 90% found just once. Sequenced sample: peripheral blood. The receptors here all came from a man younger than 35 with COVID-19, enrolled during active disease. Both conserved end residues are part of each CDR3. A D gene is named only where the DNA matches it firmly. The listing skips clone size in some rows; elsewhere it reads once, few, many or a size class.

V gene: TRBV27
clone size: NA
D gene: TRBD1
J gene: TRBJ1-2
CDR3 protein: CASSFRTGDGYTF
CDR3 DNA: TGTGCCAGCAGTTTTCGGACAGGGGATGGCTACACCTTC

V gene: TRBV4-1
clone size: NA
D gene: TRBD2
J gene: TRBJ2-6
CDR3 protein: CASSLKYNAGGPWGANVLTF
CDR3 DNA: TGCGCCAGCAGCCTAAAGTACAACGCGGGAGGGCCGTGGGGGGCCAACGTCCTGACTTTC

V gene: TRBV12-3/TRBV12-4
clone size: NA
D gene: NA
J gene: TRBJ1-1
CDR3 protein: CASTTGGLRAFF
CDR3 DNA: TGTGCCAGCACCACGGGGGGGCTACGCGCTTTCTTT

V gene: TRBV7-6
clone size: NA
D gene: TRBD1
J gene: TRBJ2-7
CDR3 protein: CASSLQPATRTGIFYEQYF
CDR3 DNA: TGTGCCAGCAGCCTCCAGCCAGCAACCAGGACAGGCATCTTCTACGAGCAGTACTTC

V gene: TRBV7-9
clone size: NA
D gene: NA
J gene: TRBJ1-6
CDR3 protein: CASSLAQGQSPLHF
CDR3 DNA: TGTGCCAGCAGCTTAGCACAGGGTCAATCACCCCTCCACTTT

V gene: TRBV29-1
clone size: NA
D gene: TRBD2
J gene: TRBJ2-7
CDR3 protein: CSSTTSGTGEQYF
CDR3 DNA: TGCAGTTCCACCACTAGCGGGACAGGCGAGCAGTACTTC

V gene: TRBV7-2
clone size: once
D gene: NA
J gene: TRBJ1-2
CDR3 protein: CASSPRGAGGYTF
CDR3 DNA: TGTGCCAGCAGCCCTCGGGGGGCGGGGGGCTACACCTTC

V gene: TRBV2
clone size: NA
D gene: TRBD1
J gene: TRBJ2-3
CDR3 protein: CASSPDRGLTDTQYF
CDR3 DNA: TGTGCCAGCAGTCCTGACAGGGGGTTAACAGATACGCAGTATTTT

V gene: TRBV27
clone size: NA
D gene: TRBD2
J gene: TRBJ2-7
CDR3 protein: CASSLGLAESYEQYF
CDR3 DNA: TGTGCCAGCAGTTTAGGACTAGCGGAATCCTACGAGCAGTACTTC

V gene: TRBV4-2
clone size: NA
D gene: NA
J gene: TRBJ2-3
CDR3 protein: CASSQVGTGGVGTRSTDTQYF
CDR3 DNA: TGTGCCAGCAGCCAAGTCGGAACTGGCGGGGTCGGGACCAGGAGCACAGATACGCAGTATTTT

V gene: TRBV28
clone size: NA
D gene: NA
J gene: TRBJ2-5
CDR3 protein: CASSFPGIEETQYF
CDR3 DNA: TGTGCCAGCAGTTTCCCAGGGATAGAAGAGACCCAGTACTTC

V gene: TRBV30
clone size: NA
D gene: TRBD1
J gene: TRBJ1-2
CDR3 protein: CAWRDRGDYGYTF
CDR3 DNA: TGTGCCTGGAGGGACAGGGGGGACTATGGCTACACCTTC

V gene: TRBV19
clone size: NA
D gene: TRBD1
J gene: TRBJ1-5
CDR3 protein: CASSIGTGGNQPQHF
CDR3 DNA: TGTGCCAGTAGTATAGGGACAGGGGGTAATCAGCCCCAGCATTTT

V gene: TRBV13
clone size: NA
D gene: NA
J gene: TRBJ2-2
CDR3 protein: CASSPGLNTGELFF
CDR3 DNA: TGTGCCAGCAGCCCGGGACTTAATACCGGGGAGCTGTTTTTT

V gene: TRBV4-3
clone size: once
D gene: NA
J gene: TRBJ1-4
CDR3 protein: CASSQGIGTPPDRGGELFF
CDR3 DNA: TGCGCCAGCAGCCAGGGCATCGGGACACCCCCGGACAGAGGCGGTGAGCTGTTTTTT

V gene: TRBV21-1
clone size: few
D gene: NA
J gene: TRBJ1-1
CDR3 protein: CASGGGEVNTEAFF
CDR3 DNA: TGTGCCAGCGGCGGCGGGGAGGTGAACACTGAAGCTTTCTTT

V gene: TRBV28
clone size: NA
D gene: NA
J gene: TRBJ1-5
CDR3 protein: CACRDINQPQHF
CDR3 DNA: TGTGCCTGCCGGGACATTAATCAGCCCCAGCATTTT

V gene: TRBV5-4
clone size: NA
D gene: TRBD1
J gene: TRBJ1-3
CDR3 protein: CASSSRPGTGKFGNTIYF
CDR3 DNA: TGTGCCAGCAGCTCTAGGCCGGGGACAGGGAAGTTTGGAAACACCATATATTTT

V gene: TRBV5-8
clone size: NA
D gene: TRBD1
J gene: TRBJ1-3
CDR3 protein: CASSGQAPGNTIYF
CDR3 DNA: TGTGCCAGCAGCGGACAGGCCCCTGGAAACACCATATATTTT

V gene: TRBV29-1
clone size: NA
D gene: NA
J gene: TRBJ2-1
CDR3 protein: CSVPTSYYNEQFF
CDR3 DNA: TGCAGCGTTCCAACATCGTATTACAATGAGCAGTTCTTC

V gene: TRBV13
clone size: once
D gene: NA
J gene: TRBJ1-4
CDR3 protein: CASSFRPSSNEKLLF
CDR3 DNA: TGTGCCAGCAGCTTTAGGCCTAGCTCTAATGAAAAACTGCTTTTT

V gene: TRBV10-2
clone size: NA
D gene: TRBD2
J gene: TRBJ2-5
CDR3 protein: CASTLAERGETQYF
CDR3 DNA: TGCGCCAGCACTCTAGCGGAGAGGGGAGAGACCCAGTACTTC

V gene: TRBV25-1
clone size: NA
D gene: NA
J gene: TRBJ1-2
CDR3 protein: CASSEGAGTRGGYTF
CDR3 DNA: TGTGCCAGCAGTGAAGGCGCCGGGACTCGCGGAGGCTACACCTTC

V gene: TRBV6-5
clone size: NA
D gene: NA
J gene: TRBJ2-5
CDR3 protein: CASSRRGGETQYF
CDR3 DNA: TGTGCCAGCAGCCGGAGGGGGGGAGAGACCCAGTACTTC

V gene: TRBV10-1
clone size: NA
D gene: TRBD2
J gene: TRBJ2-3
CDR3 protein: CASLGLAGGVGTDTQYF
CDR3 DNA: TGCGCCAGTCTGGGACTAGCGGGAGGTGTGGGCACAGATACGCAGTATTTT

V gene: TRBV27
clone size: NA
D gene: TRBD2
J gene: TRBJ2-3
CDR3 protein: CASSKGLAADTQYF
CDR3 DNA: TGTGCCAGCAGTAAGGGACTAGCGGCAGATACGCAGTATTTT

V gene: TRBV11-3
clone size: NA
D gene: NA
J gene: TRBJ1-1
CDR3 protein: CASSLSRVTEAFF
CDR3 DNA: TGTGCCAGCAGCTTATCCAGGGTCACTGAAGCTTTCTTT

V gene: TRBV6-1
clone size: NA
D gene: NA
J gene: TRBJ2-5
CDR3 protein: CASSEELIGRATQETQYF
CDR3 DNA: TGTGCCAGCAGTGAAGAACTTATTGGCAGGGCAACGCAGGAGACCCAGTACTTC

V gene: TRBV4-3
clone size: NA
D gene: TRBD1
J gene: TRBJ2-7
CDR3 protein: CASSPGQGAYEQYF
CDR3 DNA: TGCGCCAGCAGCCCTGGACAGGGGGCCTACGAGCAGTACTTC

V gene: TRBV12-1
clone size: few
D gene: NA
J gene: TRBJ1-4
CDR3 protein: CASSFETPPAQGDRPHGKLLF
CDR3 DNA: TGTGCCAGCAGCTTTGAAACCCCCCCGGCGCAGGGGGACCGACCCCACGGAAAACTGCTTTTT

V gene: TRBV6-5
clone size: NA
D gene: NA
J gene: TRBJ2-2
CDR3 protein: CASRLGQSSGELFF
CDR3 DNA: TGTGCCAGCAGGCTGGGGCAATCCAGCGGGGAGCTGTTTTTT

V gene: TRBV3-1/TRBV3-2
clone size: NA
D gene: NA
J gene: TRBJ2-2
CDR3 protein: CASSQVRVLNTGELFF
CDR3 DNA: TGTGCCAGCAGCCAAGTCCGGGTCTTAAACACCGGGGAGCTGTTTTTT

V gene: TRBV7-2
clone size: NA
D gene: TRBD1
J gene: TRBJ2-1
CDR3 protein: CASSLAQGGAYNEQFF
CDR3 DNA: TGTGCCAGCAGCTTAGCGCAAGGGGGCGCCTACAATGAGCAGTTCTTC

V gene: TRBV29-1
clone size: NA
D gene: NA
J gene: TRBJ2-2
CDR3 protein: CSVVRGGHRELFF
CDR3 DNA: TGCAGCGTTGTAAGGGGGGGCCACCGGGAGCTGTTTTTT

V gene: TRBV4-1
clone size: NA
D gene: TRBD2
J gene: TRBJ2-7
CDR3 protein: CASSQHTSGIYEQYF
CDR3 DNA: TGCGCCAGCAGCCAACATACTAGCGGGATTTACGAGCAGTACTTC

V gene: TRBV3-1/TRBV3-2
clone size: NA
D gene: TRBD1
J gene: TRBJ1-6
CDR3 protein: CASSPGQAPNSPLHF
CDR3 DNA: TGTGCCAGCAGCCCAGGACAGGCCCCTAATTCACCCCTCCACTTT

V gene: TRBV19
clone size: NA
D gene: TRBD1
J gene: TRBJ1-5
CDR3 protein: CASSAPLTGVRQPQHF
CDR3 DNA: TGTGCCAGTAGTGCGCCCCTAACAGGGGTTAGGCAGCCCCAGCATTTT

V gene: TRBV30
clone size: NA
D gene: TRBD1
J gene: TRBJ1-5
CDR3 protein: CAWETGQGGNQPQHF
CDR3 DNA: TGTGCCTGGGAGACAGGACAGGGGGGCAATCAGCCCCAGCATTTT

V gene: TRBV24-1
clone size: NA
D gene: NA
J gene: TRBJ2-3
CDR3 protein: CATSDLDYTDTQYF
CDR3 DNA: TGTGCCACCAGTGACCTGGACTACACAGATACGCAGTATTTT

V gene: TRBV16
clone size: NA
D gene: NA
J gene: TRBJ2-1
CDR3 protein: CASSQLNSNEQFF
CDR3 DNA: TGTGCCAGCAGCCAATTGAATAGCAATGAGCAGTTCTTC

V gene: TRBV9
clone size: NA
D gene: TRBD1
J gene: TRBJ2-5
CDR3 protein: CASSAGTGAPAQETQYF
CDR3 DNA: TGTGCCAGCAGCGCCGGGACAGGGGCCCCGGCCCAAGAGACCCAGTACTTC

V gene: TRBV9
clone size: NA
D gene: TRBD1
J gene: TRBJ2-7
CDR3 protein: CASSPGGSYEQYF
CDR3 DNA: TGTGCCAGCAGCCCAGGGGGCTCCTACGAGCAGTACTTC